The present entry profiles one TCR beta chain with its context. These data are taken from a study of cytomegalovirus exposure and HLA in healthy donors. The CDR3 is 16 residues long. V was clipped by 0 bases and J by 4 bases; unmatched bases: 5. CDR1 and CDR2 (germline): LGHNA, YSLEER. In the PCR, 60 Vbeta and 13 Jbeta primers were used. Measured with immunoSEQ multiplex PCR; TCRdb has only the in-frame clones, and not every one. The table lists approximately 170,000 clones, about 77% of them singletons. The rearrangement links TRBV4-3 to TRBJ2-5; TRBD1 matches at 10 bases. This receptor was identified in a man aged 25 to 40 in good health and CMV-seropositive. The source material was PBMCs. Here the CDR3 reads CASSQEVTGGVETQYF. The CDR3 DNA sequence: TGCGCCAGCAGCCAAGAAGTGACAGGGGGCGTAGAGACCCAGTACTTC.